These T cell receptor beta chains were read from a single sample in a study of molecular identifiers for immune sequencing clone quantification. Using its own MiXCR run on the PCR reads, TCRdb lists one record per CDR3 protein. The table has fewer than 350,000 distinct CDR3 sequences, about a quarter seen once; the top ten hold 0.65% to 0.75%. Sequenced: naive CD8+ T cells from blood, with Jurkat cell RNA spiked in. These receptor sequences come from a human donor in good health. Some libraries in this study had Jurkat cell RNA spiked in. The CDR3 runs from the conserved cysteine through the conserved F or W. Fields, in order: V gene, clone size, J gene, D gene, CDR3 protein, CDR3 DNA. The D gene is left open where the match is weak. Rows give clone size only sometimes, using once, few, many, or a class for an expanded clone.

V gene: TRBV2; clone size: many; J gene: TRBJ1-5; D gene: NA; CDR3 protein: CASSRGFGNQPQHF; CDR3 DNA: TGTGCCAGCAGTCGAGGGTTTGGCAATCAGCCCCAGCATTTT
V gene: TRBV6-5; clone size: many; J gene: TRBJ2-3; D gene: NA; CDR3 protein: CASGPTDTQYF; CDR3 DNA: TGTGCTTCGGGACCCACAGATACGCAGTATTTT
V gene: TRBV20-1; clone size: few; J gene: TRBJ2-3; D gene: TRBD2; CDR3 protein: CSARPIAGDSTDTQYF; CDR3 DNA: TGCAGTGCTAGACCGATAGCGGGAGATAGCACAGATACGCAGTATTTT
V gene: TRBV6-2/TRBV6-3; clone size: NA; J gene: TRBJ1-1; D gene: NA; CDR3 protein: CASSYLTAGMNTEAFF; CDR3 DNA: TGTGCCAGCAGTTACTTGACAGCAGGTATGAACACTGAAGCTTTCTTT
V gene: TRBV3-1; clone size: NA; J gene: TRBJ2-2; D gene: NA; CDR3 protein: CASSQLGTPNTGERFF; CDR3 DNA: TGTGCCAGCAGCCAACTCGGGACACCGAACACCGGGGAGCGGTTTTTT
V gene: TRBV14; clone size: NA; J gene: TRBJ1-2; D gene: NA; CDR3 protein: CASSQDFSQVGAVGYTF; CDR3 DNA: TGTGCCAGCAGCCAAGATTTCTCGCAGGTTGGAGCAGTTGGCTACACCTTC
V gene: TRBV29-1; clone size: many; J gene: TRBJ1-1; D gene: NA; CDR3 protein: CSVEAYKLGGRDTEAFF; CDR3 DNA: TGCAGCGTTGAAGCTTATAAACTGGGGGGTAGGGACACTGAAGCTTTCTTT
V gene: TRBV4-3; clone size: NA; J gene: TRBJ2-1; D gene: NA; CDR3 protein: CASSQGRSSYDEQFF; CDR3 DNA: TGCGCCAGCAGCCAGGGAAGGAGCTCCTACGATGAGCAGTTCTTC
V gene: TRBV15; clone size: many; J gene: TRBJ2-1; D gene: TRBD1; CDR3 protein: CATSRDPWQDRNNEQFF; CDR3 DNA: TGTGCCACCAGCAGAGACCCCTGGCAGGACAGGAACAATGAGCAGTTCTTC
V gene: TRBV6-2/TRBV6-3; clone size: few; J gene: TRBJ2-3; D gene: TRBD2; CDR3 protein: CASRSAGEITGTQYF; CDR3 DNA: TGTGCCAGCAGATCAGCGGGAGAGATCACAGGTACGCAGTATTTT
V gene: TRBV6-5; clone size: NA; J gene: TRBJ2-3; D gene: NA; CDR3 protein: CASSYSTITSTETQYF; CDR3 DNA: TGTGCCAGCAGTTACTCGACTATCACCTCCACAGAGACGCAGTATTTT
V gene: TRBV6-5; clone size: few; J gene: TRBJ1-2; D gene: NA; CDR3 protein: CASVWRAGPNYGYTF; CDR3 DNA: TGTGCCAGCGTCTGGCGGGCAGGTCCTAACTATGGCTACACCTTC
V gene: TRBV4-3; clone size: many; J gene: TRBJ1-2; D gene: NA; CDR3 protein: CASSQDSGNYGYTF; CDR3 DNA: TGCGCCAGCAGCCAAGATTCAGGGAACTATGGCTACACCTTC
V gene: TRBV7-2; clone size: NA; J gene: TRBJ2-3; D gene: TRBD2; CDR3 protein: CASSSTSGLGDTQYF; CDR3 DNA: TGTGCCAGCAGCTCGACTAGCGGACTTGGGGATACGCAGTATTTT